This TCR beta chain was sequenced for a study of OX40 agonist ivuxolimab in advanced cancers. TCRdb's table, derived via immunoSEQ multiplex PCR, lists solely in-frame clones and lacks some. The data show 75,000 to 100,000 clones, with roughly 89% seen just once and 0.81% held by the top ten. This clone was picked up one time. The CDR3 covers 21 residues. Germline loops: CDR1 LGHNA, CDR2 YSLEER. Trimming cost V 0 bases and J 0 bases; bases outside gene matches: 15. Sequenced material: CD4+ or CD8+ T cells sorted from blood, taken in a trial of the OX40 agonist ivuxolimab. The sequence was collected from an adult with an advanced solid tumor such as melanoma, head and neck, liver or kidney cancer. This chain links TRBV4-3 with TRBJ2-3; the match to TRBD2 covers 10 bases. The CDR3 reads CASSQELARGTSALSTDTQYF. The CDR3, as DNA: TGCGCCAGCAGCCAAGAATTAGCCAGAGGGACTAGCGCCTTGAGCACAGATACGCAGTATTTT.